The 2 T cell receptor beta chains below all came from one sample that was sequenced in a study of control samples from healthy donors and cancer patients. Clones were sequenced by immunoSEQ multiplex PCR, and TCRdb holds only the in-frame ones, with some missing. The repertoire holds 150,000 to 200,000 clones, 75% to 95% seen once, with 2% to 2.5% in the top ten. Sequencing used blood. The receptors here all came from a woman aged 40 to 50 in good health.

The chain joins TRBV9 to TRBJ2-2; possible D gene TRBD1, 5 bases. Trimming shortened V by 0 bases and J by 5 bases, and 11 bases separated the two germline ends. CDR3 length: 15 residues. The germline V gene encodes CDR1 SGDLS and CDR2 YYNGEE. The CDR3 region is CASSVEGMGTGELFF. CDR3 nucleotide sequence: TGTGCCAGCAGCGTAGAGGGGATGGGAACCGGGGAGCTGTTTTTT.

V and J are TRBV29-1 and TRBJ1-1, with D uncertain. Germline CDR1 is SQVTM and CDR2 is ANQGSEA. Trimming pared 5 bases from V and 3 bases from J, leaving 7 bases between. This CDR3 has 11 residues. The CDR3 loop reads CSVLRDTEAFF. The CDR3 nucleotides are TGCAGCGTTCTTAGGGACACTGAAGCTTTCTTT.